Listed below are T cell receptor beta chains from one sample, sequenced in a study of post-analysis software for immune sequencing data. From the PCR reads, TCRdb called clonotypes with MiXCR, one entry per CDR3 protein. The sample has some 690,000 distinct CDR3 sequences, roughly three fifths seen once. The sample consisted of blood. The receptors come from a girl aged 2-10 years with multiple sclerosis. Both conserved end residues are part of each CDR3. The D gene is left open where the match is weak. Size tells how often a clone was seen (once, few, many) or the class of an expanded clone, and some rows leave it out.

cdr3_length,j_call,v_call,clone_size,d_call,cdr3_nt,cdr3_aa
14,TRBJ2-1,TRBV20-1,NA,NA,TGCAGTGCTAGAGAATGGGGCACCTACAATGAGCAGTTCTTC,CSAREWGTYNEQFF
14,TRBJ1-2,TRBV12-3/TRBV12-4,NA,NA,TGTGCCAGCAGTTTTCTAGAGGCAGGCTATGGCTACACCTTC,CASSFLEAGYGYTF
14,TRBJ1-5,TRBV7-2,NA,NA,TGTGCCAGCAGCTTACTGGGGCATAATCAGCCCCAGCATTTT,CASSLLGHNQPQHF
15,TRBJ2-7,TRBV6-6,NA,NA,TGTGCCAGCAGCTCACCCGGGATTCCGGAGGACGAGCAGTACTTC,CASSSPGIPEDEQYF
15,TRBJ1-3,TRBV7-9,NA,NA,TGTGCCAGCAGCTTAGCTGGGTTGGAGGGAAACACCATATATTTT,CASSLAGLEGNTIYF
18,TRBJ2-3,TRBV9,NA,NA,TGTGCCAGCAGCGTAGCGACGGGACCTAAGCATGGGACAGATACGCAGTATTTT,CASSVATGPKHGTDTQYF
14,TRBJ2-7,TRBV7-9,NA,TRBD2,TGTGCCAGCAGCTTAGGGGTAGCGGGAGACGAGCGGTACTTC,CASSLGVAGDERYF
15,TRBJ2-7,TRBV5-6,NA,TRBD2,TGTGCCAGCAGTTATGAGCGGGGATCGACCTACGAGCAGTACTTC,CASSYERGSTYEQYF
15,TRBJ1-3,TRBV4-2,NA,NA,TGTGCCAGCAGCCAAGAGGGGCTCCCTGGAAACACCATATATTTT,CASSQEGLPGNTIYF
17,TRBJ1-5,TRBV12-3/TRBV12-4,NA,TRBD1,TGTGCCAGCAGACGGGGGACAGGGCTTCTGGGCAATCAGCCCCAGCATTTT,CASRRGTGLLGNQPQHF
15,TRBJ2-1,TRBV29-1,few,TRBD2,TGCAGCGTTCCCGGCGGGACTAGTGGGGCCCGGGAGCAGTTCTTC,CSVPGGTSGAREQFF
14,TRBJ2-5,TRBV7-2,NA,NA,TGTGCCAGCAAGCCTACCAGGGACCAAGAGACCCAGTACTTC,CASKPTRDQETQYF
14,TRBJ2-1,TRBV20-1,NA,NA,TGCAGCGCTAGAGATTTTCAGGAGATCGATGAGCAGTTCTTC,CSARDFQEIDEQFF
13,TRBJ1-2,TRBV4-3,NA,NA,TGCGCCAGCAGCCAAGCACAGGCCTATGGCTACACCTTC,CASSQAQAYGYTF
12,TRBJ2-1,TRBV6-2/TRBV6-3,few,NA,TGTGCCAGCAGCCCTTTTAACAATGAGCAGTTCTTC,CASSPFNNEQFF
14,TRBJ2-7,TRBV30,few,TRBD2,TGTGCCTGGGGGACGGGGACTAGAACGGGCGAGCAGTACTTC,CAWGTGTRTGEQYF
13,TRBJ2-1,TRBV10-1,NA,TRBD2,TGCGCCAGCAGTGAGTCGGGAGGGTTTGAGCAGTTCTTC,CASSESGGFEQFF
12,TRBJ2-7,TRBV29-1,few,TRBD2,TGCAGCGGCGGGACTAGCGGGTACGAGCAGTACTTC,CSGGTSGYEQYF
17,TRBJ2-7,TRBV4-2,few,TRBD1,TGTGCCAGCAGCCAAGGGGCCGGGACAGGGGTCTTCTACGAGCAGTACTTC,CASSQGAGTGVFYEQYF
15,TRBJ2-3,TRBV7-2,NA,NA,TGTGCCAGCAGCTTAGTGGTCCAGCTCTGGGATACGCAGTATTTT,CASSLVVQLWDTQYF
13,TRBJ2-7,TRBV7-3,NA,NA,TGTGCCAGCAGCTTAATAGGCGCCTACGAGCAGTACTTC,CASSLIGAYEQYF
14,TRBJ2-3,TRBV20-1,NA,NA,TGCAGTAGACAACGCGGGGTTAGCACAGATACGCAGTATTTT,CSRQRGVSTDTQYF
13,TRBJ2-7,TRBV7-2,NA,NA,TGTGCCAGCTCTCCAGTGACTACCTACGAGCAGTACTTC,CASSPVTTYEQYF
12,TRBJ1-6,TRBV12-3/TRBV12-4,NA,NA,TGTGCCAGCAGTCTGGGTGGCCAACCCCTCCACTTT,CASSLGGQPLHF
11,TRBJ2-5,TRBV7-6,NA,NA,TGTGCCAGCAGCAGACAGAATGAGCAGTACTTC,CASSRQNEQYF
15,TRBJ1-2,TRBV12-3/TRBV12-4,NA,TRBD1,TGTGCCAGCAGATTTATAAACAGGGGGGCCTATAGCTACACCTTC,CASRFINRGAYSYTF
13,TRBJ1-2,TRBV29-1,NA,NA,TGCAGCGTTGAAGGGGAGACCGTCTATGGCTACACCTTC,CSVEGETVYGYTF
13,TRBJ2-5,TRBV20-1,NA,NA,TGCAGTGCTAGATCGTACAGGGAAGAGACCCAGTACTTC,CSARSYREETQYF
15,TRBJ2-7,TRBV7-6,few,NA,TGTGCCAGCAGCTTTCAACCGAGGTACATCTACGAGCAGTACTTC,CASSFQPRYIYEQYF
14,TRBJ2-3,TRBV7-9,NA,NA,TGTGCCAGCAGCTCGTATGAGCGCTCAGATACGCAGTATTTT,CASSSYERSDTQYF
16,TRBJ2-7,TRBV9,NA,NA,TGTGCCAGCAGCGTAGGGGCCGGGACAATAATCTACGAGCAGTACTTC,CASSVGAGTIIYEQYF
17,TRBJ2-1,TRBV27,NA,TRBD2,TGTGCCAGCAGATCCTTTAGCGGGGGATCAACCTACAATGAGCAGTTCTTC,CASRSFSGGSTYNEQFF
15,TRBJ2-7,TRBV28,NA,NA,TGTGCCAGCAGTTCCCCGAGCATTCCCGACTGCGAGCAGTACTTC,CASSSPSIPDCEQYF